Shown below are 5 T cell receptor beta chains from a single sample sequenced in a study of response to subunit inactivated influenza vaccine. TCRdb fed the RT-PCR reads into MiXCR, producing one record per CDR3 protein. The sample holds about 300,000 distinct CDR3 sequences; approximately 23% are singletons and the top ten take 10%. The source material was PBMCs from blood, sampled approximately 20 months after vaccination. The receptors originated from a man aged 45 to 70 who received an inactivated influenza vaccine.

The chain joins TRBV4-1 to TRBJ2-3; perhaps D is TRBD1 or TRBD2 (5 bases each). Germline V lookup: CDR1 MGHRA, CDR2 YSYEKL. The length of the CDR3 is 17 residues. Trimming removed 1 base from V and 0 bases from J, with 14 bases in between. In DNA form, the CDR3 reads TGCGCCAGCAGCCAAGTCGGGGCGAGAACTAGCACAGATACGCAGTATTTT. Translating it yields CASSQVGARTSTDTQYF.

This clonotype was recorded a few times. This chain connects TRBV19 to TRBJ1-6; no firm D call. The germline V gene encodes CDR1 LNHDA and CDR2 SQIVND (reference sequence). The CDR3 is 14 amino acids. V shed 5 bases and J shed 4 bases, with 9 bases lying between them. CDR3 bases: TGTGCCAGTAGTCATCGGAGGTATAATTCACCCCTCCACTTT. Amino acid sequence: CASSHRRYNSPLHF.

The V gene is TRBV12-3 or TRBV12-4, the J gene TRBJ2-4; D is ambiguous. The length of the CDR3 is 17 residues. Trimming took 5 bases from V and 0 from J, leaving 17 bases between them. The CDR3, as DNA: TGTGCCAGCAGTCCAGAGCGATACAGCGTAGCCAAAAACATTCAGTACTTC. Translation: CASSPERYSVAKNIQYF.

This clonotype appeared many times. V gene TRBV4-3 combines with J gene TRBJ1-5; D not resolved. This CDR3 region has 15 residues. Trimming took 0 bases from V and 5 from J, leaving 11 bases between them. Germline-derived CDR1 and CDR2 are LGHNA and YSLEER. The CDR3 spells CASSQDVLSDQPQHF. CDR3 in DNA: TGCGCCAGCAGCCAAGACGTTTTATCTGATCAGCCCCAGCATTTT.

The CDR3 DNA reads TGTGCCTGGAGTGGGACTCGGACCTGGAACACCGGGGAGCTGTTTTTT. Its translation: CAWSGTRTWNTGELFF. This sequence joins TRBV30 and TRBJ2-2; D is possibly TRBD2 (5 bases). Trimming removed 1 base at V and 1 base at J, with 13 bases between. Germline V CDR1 and CDR2: GTSNPN, SVGIG (reference sequence). The CDR3 sequence is 16 residues long.